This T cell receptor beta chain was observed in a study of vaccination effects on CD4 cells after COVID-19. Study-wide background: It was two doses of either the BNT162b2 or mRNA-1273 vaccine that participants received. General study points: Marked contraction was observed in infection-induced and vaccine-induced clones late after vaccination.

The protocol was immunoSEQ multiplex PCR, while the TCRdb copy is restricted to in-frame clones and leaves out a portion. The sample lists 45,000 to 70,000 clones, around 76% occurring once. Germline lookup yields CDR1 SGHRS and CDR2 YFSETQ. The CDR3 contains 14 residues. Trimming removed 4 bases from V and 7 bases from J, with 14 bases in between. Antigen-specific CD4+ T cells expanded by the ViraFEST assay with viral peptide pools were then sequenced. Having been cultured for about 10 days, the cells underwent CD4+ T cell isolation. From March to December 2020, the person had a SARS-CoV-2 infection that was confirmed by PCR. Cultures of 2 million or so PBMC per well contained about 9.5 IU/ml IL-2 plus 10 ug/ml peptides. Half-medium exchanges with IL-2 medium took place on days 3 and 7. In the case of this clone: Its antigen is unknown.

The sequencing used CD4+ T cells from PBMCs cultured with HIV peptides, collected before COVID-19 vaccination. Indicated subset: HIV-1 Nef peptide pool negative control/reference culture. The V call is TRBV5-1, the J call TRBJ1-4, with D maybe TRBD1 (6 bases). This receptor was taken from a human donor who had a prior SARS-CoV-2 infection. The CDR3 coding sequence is TGCGCCAGCAGCGAACAGGGCCTTGGTGAAAAACTGTTTTTT. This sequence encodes CASSEQGLGEKLFF.